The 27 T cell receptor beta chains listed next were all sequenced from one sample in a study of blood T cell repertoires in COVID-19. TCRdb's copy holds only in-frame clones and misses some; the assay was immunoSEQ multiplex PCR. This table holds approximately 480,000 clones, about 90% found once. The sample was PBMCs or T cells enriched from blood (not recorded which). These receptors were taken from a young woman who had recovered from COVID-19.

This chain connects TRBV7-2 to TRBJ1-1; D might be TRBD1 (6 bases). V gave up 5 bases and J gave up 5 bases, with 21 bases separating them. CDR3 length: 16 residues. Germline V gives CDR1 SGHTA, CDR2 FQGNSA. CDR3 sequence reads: CASSPRTGGAKTEAFF. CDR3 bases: TGTGCCAGCAGCCCTCGTACGGGGGGCGCAAAGACTGAAGCTTTCTTT. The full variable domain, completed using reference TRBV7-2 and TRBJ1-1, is GAGVSQSPSNKVTEKGKDVELRCDPISGHTALYWYRQSLGQGLEFLIYFQGNSAPDKSGLPSDRFSAERTGGSVSTLTIQRTQQEDSAVYLCASSPRTGGAKTEAFFGQGTRLTVV.

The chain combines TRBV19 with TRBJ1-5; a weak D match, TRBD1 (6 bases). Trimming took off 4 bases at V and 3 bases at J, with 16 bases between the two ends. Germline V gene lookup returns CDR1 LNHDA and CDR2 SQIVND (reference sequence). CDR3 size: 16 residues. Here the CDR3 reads CASSRKDRAYNQPQHF. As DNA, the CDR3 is TGTGCCAGTAGTAGAAAGGACAGAGCATACAATCAGCCCCAGCATTTT.

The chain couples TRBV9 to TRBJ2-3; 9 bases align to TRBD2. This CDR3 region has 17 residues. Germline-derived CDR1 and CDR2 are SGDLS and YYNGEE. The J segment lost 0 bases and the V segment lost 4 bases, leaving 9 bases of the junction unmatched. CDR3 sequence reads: CASSPPGLAGSTDTQYF. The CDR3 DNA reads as TGTGCCAGCAGCCCCCCAGGGCTAGCGGGGAGCACAGATACGCAGTATTTT.

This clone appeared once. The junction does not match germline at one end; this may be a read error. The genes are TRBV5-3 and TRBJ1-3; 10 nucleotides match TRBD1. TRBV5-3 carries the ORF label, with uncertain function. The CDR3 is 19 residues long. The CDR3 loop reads CARCFGSPGQGSSGNTIYF. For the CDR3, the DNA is TGTGCCAGATGCTTTGGATCTCCGGGACAGGGGTCCTCTGGAAACACCATATATTTT.

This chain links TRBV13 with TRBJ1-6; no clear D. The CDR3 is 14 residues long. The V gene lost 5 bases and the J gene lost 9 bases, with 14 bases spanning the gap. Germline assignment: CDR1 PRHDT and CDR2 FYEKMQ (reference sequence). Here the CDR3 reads CASSPGPSGSPLHF. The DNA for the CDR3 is TGTGCCAGCAGCCCTGGGCCCAGTGGTTCACCCCTCCACTTT.

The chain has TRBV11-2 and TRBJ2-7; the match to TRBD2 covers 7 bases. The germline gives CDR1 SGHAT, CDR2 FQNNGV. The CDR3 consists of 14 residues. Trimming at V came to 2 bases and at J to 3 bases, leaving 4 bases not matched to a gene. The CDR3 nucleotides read TGTGCCAGCAGCTTAAGCGGGGCCCTCTACGAGCAGTACTTC. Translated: CASSLSGALYEQYF.

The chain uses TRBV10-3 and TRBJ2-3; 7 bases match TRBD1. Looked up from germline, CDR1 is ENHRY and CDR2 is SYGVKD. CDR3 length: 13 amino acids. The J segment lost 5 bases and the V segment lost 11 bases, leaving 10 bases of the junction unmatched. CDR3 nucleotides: TGTGCCTCAGGCCAGGGGGATAGAGATACGCAGTATTTT. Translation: CASGQGDRDTQYF.

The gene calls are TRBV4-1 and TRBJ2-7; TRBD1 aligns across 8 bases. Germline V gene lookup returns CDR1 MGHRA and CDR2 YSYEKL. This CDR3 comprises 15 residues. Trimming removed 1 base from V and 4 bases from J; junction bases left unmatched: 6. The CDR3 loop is CASSQGTGIIYEQYF. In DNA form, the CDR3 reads TGCGCCAGCAGCCAAGGGACAGGGATAATATACGAGCAGTACTTC.

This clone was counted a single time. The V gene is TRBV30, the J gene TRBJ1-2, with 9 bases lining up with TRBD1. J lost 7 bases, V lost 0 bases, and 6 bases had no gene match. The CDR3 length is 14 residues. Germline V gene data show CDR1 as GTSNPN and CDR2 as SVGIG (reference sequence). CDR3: CAWSVGGQGGGYTF. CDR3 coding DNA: TGTGCCTGGAGTGTAGGGGGACAGGGTGGTGGCTACACCTTC.

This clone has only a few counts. CDR3 amino acids: CASRGTVSGNTIYF. The CDR3 nucleotides read TGTGCCAGTAGAGGGACAGTCTCTGGAAACACCATATATTTT. The chain employs TRBV19 and TRBJ1-3, with TRBD1 matching 7 bases. Unmatched junction bases numbered 2, after V lost 6 bases and J lost 0 bases. Looked up from germline, CDR1 is LNHDA and CDR2 is SQIVND (reference sequence). This CDR3 is built from 14 residues.

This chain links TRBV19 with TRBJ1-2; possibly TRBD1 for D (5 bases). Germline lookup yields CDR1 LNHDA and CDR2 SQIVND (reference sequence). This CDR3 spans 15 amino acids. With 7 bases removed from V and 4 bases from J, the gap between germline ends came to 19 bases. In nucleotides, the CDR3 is TGTGCCAGTAACAACGCGGGGGACCCACTCTATGGCTACACCTTC. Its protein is CASNNAGDPLYGYTF.

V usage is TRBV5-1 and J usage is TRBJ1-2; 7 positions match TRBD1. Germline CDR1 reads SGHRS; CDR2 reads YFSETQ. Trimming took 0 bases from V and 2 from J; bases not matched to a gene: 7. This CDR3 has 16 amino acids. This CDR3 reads CASSLGVAGGNYGYTF. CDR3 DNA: TGCGCCAGCAGCTTGGGTGTGGCAGGGGGAAACTATGGCTACACCTTC.

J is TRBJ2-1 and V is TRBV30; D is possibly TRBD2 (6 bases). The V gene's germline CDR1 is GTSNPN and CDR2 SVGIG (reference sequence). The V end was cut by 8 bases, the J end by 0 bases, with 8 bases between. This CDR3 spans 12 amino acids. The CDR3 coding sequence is TGTGCCGGAGGGAGCTCCTACAATGAGCAGTTCTTC. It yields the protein CAGGSSYNEQFF.

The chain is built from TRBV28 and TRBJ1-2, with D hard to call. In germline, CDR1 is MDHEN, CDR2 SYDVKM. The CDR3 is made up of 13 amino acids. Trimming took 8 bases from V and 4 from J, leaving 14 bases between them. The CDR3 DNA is TGTGCCAGCCTGGAGGACTACTTCTATGGCTACACCTTC. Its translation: CASLEDYFYGYTF.

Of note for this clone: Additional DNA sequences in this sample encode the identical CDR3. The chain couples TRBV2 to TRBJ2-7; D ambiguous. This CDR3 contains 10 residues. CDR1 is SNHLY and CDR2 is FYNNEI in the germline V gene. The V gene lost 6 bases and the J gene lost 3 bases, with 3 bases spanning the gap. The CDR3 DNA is TGTGCCAGCAGCCTCTACGAGCAGTACTTC. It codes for CASSLYEQYF.

The CDR3 DNA reads as TGCAGCGTTACACGATACACTGAAGCTTTCTTT. It codes for CSVTRYTEAFF. The rearrangement links TRBV29-1 to TRBJ1-1, with D hard to call. Germline V CDR1 and CDR2: SQVTM, ANQGSEA. CDR3 length: 11 amino acids. With 5 bases removed from V and 3 bases from J, the gap between germline ends came to 7 bases. The variable domain in full, completed from reference TRBV29-1 and TRBJ1-1, reads SAVISQKPSRDICQRGTSLTIQCQVDSQVTMMFWYRQQPGQSLTLIATANQGSEATYESGFVIDKFPISRPNLTFSTLTVSNMSPEDSSIYLCSVTRYTEAFFGQGTRLTVV.

CDR3 DNA: TGTGCCTGGGACCCTGGGACAGCCTTAAATTCACCCCTCCACTTT. Amino acid sequence: CAWDPGTALNSPLHF. The chain recombines TRBV30 with TRBJ1-6, with 7 bases matching TRBD1. This CDR3 region has 15 residues. V was clipped by 5 bases and J by 7 bases; unmatched bases: 11. CDR1 and CDR2 (germline): GTSNPN, SVGIG (reference sequence).

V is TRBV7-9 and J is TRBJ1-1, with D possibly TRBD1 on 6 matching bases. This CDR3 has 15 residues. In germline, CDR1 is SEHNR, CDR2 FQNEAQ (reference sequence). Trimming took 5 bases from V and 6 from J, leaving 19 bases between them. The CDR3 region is CASSPPRGGSAEAFF. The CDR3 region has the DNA TGTGCCAGCAGCCCCCCTAGAGGGGGTAGCGCTGAAGCTTTCTTT.

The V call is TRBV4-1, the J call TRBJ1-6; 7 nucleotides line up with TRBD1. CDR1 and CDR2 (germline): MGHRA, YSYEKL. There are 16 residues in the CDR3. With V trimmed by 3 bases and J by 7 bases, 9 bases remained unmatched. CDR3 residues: CASSHMTGRLNSPLHF. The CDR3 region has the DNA TGCGCCAGCAGCCACATGACAGGGAGGTTAAATTCACCCCTCCACTTT.

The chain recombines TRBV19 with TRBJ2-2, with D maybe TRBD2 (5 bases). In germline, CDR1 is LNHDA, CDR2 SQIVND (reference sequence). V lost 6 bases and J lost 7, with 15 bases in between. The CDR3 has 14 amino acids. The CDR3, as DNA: TGTGCCAGTAGATTTCCGGCCGAGGGCGGGGAGCTGTTTTTT. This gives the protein CASRFPAEGGELFF.

The CDR3 spells CASSSYRHHPHIYEQYF. The CDR3 nucleotides are TGTGCCAGCAGTTCATACCGTCACCATCCTCACATCTACGAGCAGTACTTC. The chain recombines TRBV28 with TRBJ2-7; no firm D call. The germline gives CDR1 MDHEN, CDR2 SYDVKM. Between the trimmed V and J ends, which lost 4 bases and 3 bases, there was a span of 22 bases. The CDR3 sequence is 17 residues long.

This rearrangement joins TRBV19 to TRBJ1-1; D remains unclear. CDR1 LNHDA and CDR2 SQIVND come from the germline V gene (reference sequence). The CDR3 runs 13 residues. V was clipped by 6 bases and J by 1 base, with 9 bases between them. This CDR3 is CASSGSWNTEAFF. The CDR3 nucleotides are TGTGCCAGTAGCGGGAGCTGGAACACTGAAGCTTTCTTT.

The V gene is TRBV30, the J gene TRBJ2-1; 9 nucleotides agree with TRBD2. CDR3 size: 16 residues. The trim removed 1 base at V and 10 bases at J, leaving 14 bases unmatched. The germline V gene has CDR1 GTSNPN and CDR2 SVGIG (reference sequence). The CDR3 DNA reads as TGTGCCTGGAGTGCTCCTTTGAGCGGGGGGTCTGAGGAGCAGTTCTTC. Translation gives CAWSAPLSGGSEEQFF. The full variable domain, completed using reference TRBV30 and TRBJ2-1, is SQTIHQWPATLVQPVGSPLSLECTVEGTSNPNLYWYRQAAGRGLQLLFYSVGIGQISSEVPQNLSASRPQDRQFILSSKKLLLSDSGFYLCAWSAPLSGGSEEQFFGPGTRLTVL.

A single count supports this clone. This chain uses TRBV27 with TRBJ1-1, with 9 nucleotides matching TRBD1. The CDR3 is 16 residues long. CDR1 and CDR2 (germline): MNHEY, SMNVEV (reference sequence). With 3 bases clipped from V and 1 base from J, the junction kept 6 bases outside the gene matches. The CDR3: CASSLRTGATNTEAFF. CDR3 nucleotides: TGTGCCAGCAGTTTGAGGACAGGGGCGACGAACACTGAAGCTTTCTTT.

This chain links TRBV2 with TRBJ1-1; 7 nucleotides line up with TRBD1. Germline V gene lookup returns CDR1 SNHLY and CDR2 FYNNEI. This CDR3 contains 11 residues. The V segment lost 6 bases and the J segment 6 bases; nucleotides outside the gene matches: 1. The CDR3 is CASRTGPEAFF. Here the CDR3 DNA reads TGTGCCAGCAGGACAGGGCCTGAAGCTTTCTTT.

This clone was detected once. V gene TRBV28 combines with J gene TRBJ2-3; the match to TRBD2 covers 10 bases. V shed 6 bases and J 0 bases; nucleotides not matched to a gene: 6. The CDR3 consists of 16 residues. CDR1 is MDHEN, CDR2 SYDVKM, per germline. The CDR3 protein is CASRQSTSGSTDTQYF. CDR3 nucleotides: TGTGCCAGCAGGCAATCGACTAGCGGGAGCACAGATACGCAGTATTTT.

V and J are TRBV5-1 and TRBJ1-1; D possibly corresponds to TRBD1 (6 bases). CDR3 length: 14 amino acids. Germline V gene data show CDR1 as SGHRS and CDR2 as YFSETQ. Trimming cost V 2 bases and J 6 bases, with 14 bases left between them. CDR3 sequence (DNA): TGCGCCAGCAGCTTACAGGGTGGGTTAGCTGAAGCTTTCTTT. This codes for CASSLQGGLAEAFF.